The present T cell receptor (beta chain) was sequenced within a study of blood T cell repertoires in COVID-19. Original processing methods: Scientists estimated how many nucleated cells there were by amplifying reference gene primers. Measured with immunoSEQ multiplex PCR; TCRdb has only the in-frame clones, and not every one. V, J and clone size derive from that table, while D and trimming were established from the DNA sequence. The repertoire holds 29,000 or so clones, with 60% to 80% as singletons. Sequences were obtained from peripheral blood. This clonotype was obtained from a woman in her sixties or seventies with acute or convalescent COVID-19.

The CDR3 is CATSDSRTGDSNQPQHF. CDR3 bases: TGTGCCACCAGTGATTCCCGGACAGGGGATAGCAATCAGCCCCAGCATTTT. This chain joins TRBV24-1 and TRBJ1-5; 9 nucleotides align to TRBD1. The CDR3 has 17 amino acids. Unmatched junction bases numbered 4, after V lost 2 bases and J lost 0 bases. CDR1 is KGHDR, CDR2 SFDVKD, per germline.